This TCR beta chain was identified during a study of blood T cell repertoires in COVID-19. Study background: From the United States, Italy and Spain came samples of acute and convalescent COVID-19. PBMCs, B-cell-depleted T cells, or T cells were the source of the cDNA or gDNA that made up the material.

V lost 0 bases to trimming and J lost 5 bases, with 8 bases between them. The length of the CDR3 is 13 residues. Germline CDR1 and CDR2: SGHRS and YFSETQ. In the original workflow: Quantification of nucleated cells was approximated via reference gene primer amplification. Sequenced by immunoSEQ multiplex PCR; TCRdb stores in-frame clones only, minus some. V, J and clone size were drawn from that table, and D and trimming were deduced from the DNA. The sample has 70,000 to 95,000 clones, over 80% seen once. The sequencing sample was made of peripheral blood. The gene calls are TRBV5-1 and TRBJ1-1; D possibly corresponds to TRBD1 (5 bases). This sequence was found in a woman aged 70-85 years with active or convalescent COVID-19. The CDR3 nucleotides are TGCGCCAGCAGCTTGGGGACAAGGACTGAAGCTTTCTTT. This codes for CASSLGTRTEAFF.